The T cell receptor (beta chain) described here comes from a study of cytomegalovirus exposure and HLA in healthy donors (dated by TCRdb to about 2017). With respect to the entire study: According to an earlier analysis of 450 to 650 of the donors, about 170 million T cells yielded roughly 110 million unique TCR beta sequences and around 300 Gb of sequence data. In a later genetic analysis, genome-wide SNP genotypes for about three fifths of the 666 donors were used, and that subset was treated as a discovery cohort. In addition to the first cohort of around 670 subjects, a separate validation cohort of some 120 different subjects was used. Five DR-DQ haplotypes were handled as single units for association and clustering because linkage in the cohort was strong. An earlier analysis of around 580 of the donors used high-throughput TCR beta sequencing to judge whether each TCR beta V gene segment behaved as functional or pseudogenic. Rather than drawing on any new phenotypic data, the later analysis identified candidate immune exposures from TCR beta sequences and the way those sequences occurred across donors. Across 300 to 400 genotyped donors of the cohort, an average of approximately 220,000 unique TCR beta nucleotide sequences per donor were sequenced, and approximately 17% of those sequences were non-productive. Of the roughly 410 genotyped donors, less than 90% were placed in the genetic ancestry cluster associated with self-reported Caucasian donors. Every discovery cohort repertoire had been produced on one sequencing platform. The number of donors typed differed by locus, with roughly 620-640 for A, B, C, DRB1 and DQB1, roughly 520 for DQA1, 606 for DPA1, and some 470 for DPB1. Approximately 300 gigabases of sequencing data and 70 million to 95 million unique TCR sequences made up an early release that covered under 750 HLA-typed donors. The study profiled the T cell repertoires of 500 to 800 subjects by immunosequencing and related them to cytomegalovirus serostatus. The aim of the study was to test whether cataloging public T cell receptors could identify signatures of past pathogen exposure. High-throughput TCR immunosequencing, statistical association of individual TCRs with disease status, and machine learning were combined to predict cytomegalovirus infection status. To study patterns of TCR occurrence, a later analysis re-analyzed previously published TCR beta repertoires from under 750 donors and added high-resolution HLA genotyping. HLA typing covered class I and class II loci at four-digit resolution. Alongside the repertoire data, information on donor age, sex, ethnicity and CMV serostatus was compiled.

The cohort consisted of 650 to 850 healthy bone marrow donors. Cohort members were all nominally healthy when sampled, although unrecorded immune exposures were likely present. The donor was CMV seronegative and was included in the group of a few hundred seronegative cohort members. Each donor provided a peripheral blood sample, and peripheral blood mononuclear cells were used for TCR beta sequencing. Genomic DNA was extracted from the blood cell samples with the Qiagen DNeasy Blood Extraction Kit. A remark on this clone: The specificity of this receptor is unknown. Base-call qualities are not available, and no considerably larger clone is one nucleotide away. Other nucleotide sequences from this sample produce the same CDR3.

Unmatched junction bases come to 1, with V trimmed by 4 bases and J by 3 bases. Measured from the cysteine to the phenylalanine, the CDR3 is 13 residues long. Of all the DNA, just the CDR3 is kept, 39 bases in frame from base 1. CDR1 SGHRS and CDR2 YFSETQ are derived from the germline V gene. On the study overall, not on this receptor specifically: The study gave a list of about 150 TCR beta chains associated with cytomegalovirus. Because some donors lacked HLA typing at each locus, the association tests relied only on the typed subset. In a later analysis, HLA-associated TCR beta chains were found to be more clonally expanded and to have lower generation probabilities than equally common non-associated chains. Because counts were too low, about 18 rarely observed V segments, including chromosome 9 orphons, were excluded from the earlier analysis of 500 to 700 of the donors. According to a later analysis, TCR association rates differed among HLA loci, with DRB1 alleles showing the most associated TCRs and HLA-C alleles showing the fewest. The cohort was sequenced for TCR beta chains only, and without alpha or paired-chain data the features that could be detected were limited. Compared with the roughly 670-donor mean, donors in an Asian-associated ancestry cluster had fewer N-insertions in productive TCRs, according to a later genetic analysis. In vitro tests confirmed that a few of the cytomegalovirus-associated TCR beta chains recognize cytomegalovirus antigens. The 87-base-pair reads could not distinguish some IMGT-functional V segments, including TRBV6-2 and TRBV6-3, so those segments were excluded. According to the authors, the approach could potentially be generalized to other disease states and immunological phenotypes. Strong co-occurrence of HLA alleles, especially DR and DQ, made assigning TCR associations to individual alleles difficult. According to a later analysis, parvovirus B19, influenza, CMV and Epstein-Barr virus appeared linked to several top co-occurrence clusters. A further reported finding was that TCR beta sequences accurately predicted the HLA-A and HLA-B alleles for most subjects in the first cohort. In both the original and validation cohorts, the classifier was reported to diagnose cytomegalovirus status with high specificity and sensitivity. Immune exposure information for the cohort was limited to CMV serostatus. Across donors, most TCR sequences were observed very rarely, whereas some public TCRs were present in many individuals. Specific HLA alleles were associated with some 15,000 TCR beta sequences at a false discovery rate of 0.05 in a later analysis. In an earlier analysis of some 500 of the donors, most TCR beta V segments appeared in productive rearrangements about 90% or about 30% of the time, broadly matching IMGT annotations. Linkage disequilibrium might explain the correlated functional status among segregating V segments, but an unknown experimental factor could not be ruled out. An association between a missense DCLRE1C variant and V-gene and J-gene trimming of TCR beta chains was found in a later genetic analysis and replicated in an independent cohort. In a later analysis, most CMV-associated TCR beta chains were found to appear HLA-restricted, with HLA associations seemingly driven largely by CMV exposure. A cluster of highly shared sequence variants was judged likely to represent a technical artifact of the sequencing pipeline. The presence/absence analyses assumed that sequencing depth was roughly uniform across donors, and that assumption may not be true.

Libraries came from the immunoSEQ multiplex PCR assay. A mixture of 60 forward primers for TCR Vbeta segments and 13 reverse primers for TCR Jbeta segments was used in the multiplex PCR. Amplification of the CDR3 region of rearranged TCR beta genes was performed with a multiplex PCR assay on genomic DNA. On the Illumina HiSeq System, the amplified TCR beta libraries were sequenced as 87-base-pair reads. For the original study's pipeline: A later analysis counted about 76 million unique TCR beta chains across the 666 repertoires, and roughly 10 million of these chains were shared by at least two donors. A nearest-neighbor algorithm error-corrected the raw reads and collapsed the reads into unique sequences, merging closely related sequences to remove PCR and sequencing errors. CDR3 sequences were aligned to IMGT reference sequences to assign V, D and J gene segments. Each retained sequence needed at least a six-nucleotide match to both a V gene segment and a J gene segment. Rearrangements were classified as productive when the CDR3 lacked stop codons and remained in frame with V and J, and all other rearrangements were classified as non-productive. CDR3 was defined by IMGT convention, running from the second conserved V-encoded cysteine to the conserved J-encoded phenylalanine. The earlier analysis of 587 of the donors excluded sequences that lacked an unambiguous match to a single V gene segment. An earlier analysis of a few hundred of the donors called V segments functional above 56.7% productive rearrangements and segregating when the between-donor standard deviation exceeded 5%. To diagnose cytomegalovirus status from the catalog of TCR beta chain sequences, a statistical classification framework was built. V and J gene assignment, in a later analysis, came from comparing TCR nucleotide sequences with IMGT/GENE-DB human TR gene sequences. In a later analysis, CDR3 sequences and most-parsimonious VDJ recombination scenarios were assigned using the TCRdist pipeline. A later analysis defined each TCR beta chain by its CDR3 amino acid sequence plus V-gene family, and excluded reads lacking a unique V-gene family. A later analysis removed 450 to 600 highly shared, low-generation-probability nucleotide sequences to deal with suspected cross-contamination and a sequencing artifact. In a later analysis, a clonal expansion index for each public chain was calculated from normalized within-repertoire ranks of inferred template counts. In a later analysis, generation probabilities were computed with a VDJ recombination model fitted to out-of-frame rearrangements, and the resulting probabilities were checked against IGoR. A later analysis scored TCR-TCR, TCR-HLA and TCR-CMV co-occurrence with hypergeometric tests, applying a repertoire-size bias correction to TCR pairs. To estimate false discovery rates, a later analysis permuted the HLA or CMV assignments 20 times. In a later analysis, co-occurring TCRs were grouped using DBSCAN, with TCRdist sequence similarity added in when clustering inside HLA-allele-positive subsets. Repertoires with fewer than 30,000 or more than 120,000 public chains, plus five repertoires with anomalous nucleotide sharing, were excluded from co-occurrence clustering. TCRdb's version of the immuneACCESS table is confined to in-frame rearrangements and falls short of the full clone set. An unresolved V gene accounts for under half of the shortfall where checked; the remainder is of unknown origin. V, J and clone size derive from that table, while D and trimming were established from the DNA sequence. In all, the sample holds around 150,000 clones, and more than 80% of those were seen once. The top ten clones comprise 1.5% to 2% of the sample.

The receptor was derived from a woman aged 18-29 years in good health and CMV-seronegative. The chain uses TRBV5-1 and TRBJ1-1; TRBD1 fits 9 bases in the junction. Material: PBMCs. At the DNA level, the sequence is TGCGCCAGCAGCCGACAGGGGGACACTGAAGCTTTCTTT. Its protein product is CASSRQGDTEAFF.